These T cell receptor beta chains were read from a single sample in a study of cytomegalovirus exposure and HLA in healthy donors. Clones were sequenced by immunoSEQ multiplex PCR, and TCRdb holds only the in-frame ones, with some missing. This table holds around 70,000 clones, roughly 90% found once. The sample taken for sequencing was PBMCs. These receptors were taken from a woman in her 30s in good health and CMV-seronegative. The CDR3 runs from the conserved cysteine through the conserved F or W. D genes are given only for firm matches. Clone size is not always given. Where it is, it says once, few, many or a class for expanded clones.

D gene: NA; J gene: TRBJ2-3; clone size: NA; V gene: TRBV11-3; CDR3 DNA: TGTGCCAGCAGCTTAGGTGCAGGGATGGATACGCAGTATTTT; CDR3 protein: CASSLGAGMDTQYF
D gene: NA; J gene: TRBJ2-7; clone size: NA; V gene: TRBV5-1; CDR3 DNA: TGCGCCAGCAGCACCTCAGGGGTAGGATCCTACGAGCAGTACTTC; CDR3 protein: CASSTSGVGSYEQYF
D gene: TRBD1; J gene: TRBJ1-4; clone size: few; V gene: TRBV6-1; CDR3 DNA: TGTGCCAGCAGTGAAGCGCCTGGACAGGGGGCCGAAAAACTGTTTTTT; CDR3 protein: CASSEAPGQGAEKLFF
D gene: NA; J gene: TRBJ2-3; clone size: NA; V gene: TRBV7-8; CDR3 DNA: TGTGCCAGCAGCCGACGGAGCGTTACTAGCACAGATACGCAGTATTTT; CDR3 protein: CASSRRSVTSTDTQYF
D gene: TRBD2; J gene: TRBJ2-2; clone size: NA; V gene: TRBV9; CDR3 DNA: TGTGCCAGCAGCGTAGGGACTAGCGGGACCGGCGGGGAGCTGTTTTTT; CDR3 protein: CASSVGTSGTGGELFF
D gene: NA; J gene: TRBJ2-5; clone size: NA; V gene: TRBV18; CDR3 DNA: TGTGCCAGCTCACGCTTTGACACGTCCGAGGGGACCCAGTACTTC; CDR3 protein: CASSRFDTSEGTQYF
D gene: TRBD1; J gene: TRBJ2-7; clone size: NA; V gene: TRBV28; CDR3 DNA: TGTGCCAGCAGTTTGCCGGGGACAGGGTTCCACGAGCAGTACTTC; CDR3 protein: CASSLPGTGFHEQYF
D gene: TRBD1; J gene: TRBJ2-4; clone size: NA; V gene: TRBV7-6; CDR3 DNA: TGTGCCAGCAGCCCAGGACAGGGGGCGGACATTCAGTACTTC; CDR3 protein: CASSPGQGADIQYF
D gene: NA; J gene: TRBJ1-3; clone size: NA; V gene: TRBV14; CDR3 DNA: TGTGCCAGCAGCCCGGGTGGAAACACCATATATTTT; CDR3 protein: CASSPGGNTIYF
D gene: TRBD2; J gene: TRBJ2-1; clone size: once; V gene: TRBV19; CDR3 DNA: TGTGCCAGTAGGGGTTGGCGGGAGGGAAACAATGAGCAGTTCTTC; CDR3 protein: CASRGWREGNNEQFF
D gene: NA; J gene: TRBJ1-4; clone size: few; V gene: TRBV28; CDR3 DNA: TGTGCCAGCAGGCCGCAGGGTTGGTCTAATGAAAAACTGTTTTTT; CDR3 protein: CASRPQGWSNEKLFF
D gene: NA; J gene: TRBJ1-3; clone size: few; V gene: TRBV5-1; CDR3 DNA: TGCGCCAGCAGCCCCGGAGGGACGGTGGGGGGAAACACCATATATTTT; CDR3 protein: CASSPGGTVGGNTIYF
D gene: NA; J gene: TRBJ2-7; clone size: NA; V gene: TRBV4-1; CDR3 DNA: TGCGCCAGCAGCCTTAGCGGCGCCTACGAGCAGTACTTC; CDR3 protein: CASSLSGAYEQYF
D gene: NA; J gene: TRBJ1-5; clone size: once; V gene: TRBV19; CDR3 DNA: TGTGCCAGTAGTATGACGGGTGTAGGCAATCAGCCCCAGCATTTT; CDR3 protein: CASSMTGVGNQPQHF
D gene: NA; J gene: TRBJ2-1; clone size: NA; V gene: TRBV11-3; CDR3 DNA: TGTGCCAGCAGCTTAGGTCCCCTAACTGTCTACAATGAGCAGTTCTTC; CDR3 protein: CASSLGPLTVYNEQFF
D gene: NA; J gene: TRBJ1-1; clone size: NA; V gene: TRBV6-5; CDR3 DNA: TGTGCCAGCAGTTACGTCGCGCCATACACTGAAGCTTTCTTT; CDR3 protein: CASSYVAPYTEAFF